The 5 T cell receptor beta chains listed next were all sequenced from one sample in a study of blood T cell repertoires in COVID-19 (dated by TCRdb to 2018 to 2021). Library creation used the immunoSEQ multiplex PCR assay. Held by TCRdb, this immuneACCESS table contains in-frame sequences only and omits some clones. Under half of the omission traces to an unresolved V gene where checked; the cause of the rest is unknown. For this sample the table gives around 170,000 clones, of which around 86% were detected only once. Of the sample, 6.5% to 8.5% falls within the top ten clones. Sequencing input: peripheral blood. These receptors were obtained from a woman aged 65 to 85 with COVID-19, enrolled during active disease.

The chain recombines TRBV19 with TRBJ1-5, with a possible D match to TRBD1 (5 bases). Germline lookup yields CDR1 LNHDA and CDR2 SQIVND (reference sequence). This CDR3 comprises 15 residues. V shed 2 bases and J shed 0 bases, with 8 bases lying between them. CDR3 residues: CASSISRDSNQPQHF. The CDR3 coding sequence is TGTGCCAGTAGTATATCCAGGGATAGCAATCAGCCCCAGCATTTT.

The chain couples TRBV7-9 to TRBJ2-1, with TRBD2 matching over 9 bases. The germline V gene has CDR1 SEHNR and CDR2 FQNEAQ (reference sequence). CDR3 length equals 16 residues. J was trimmed by 10 bases and V by 4 bases; bases with no gene match: 14. The CDR3, as DNA: TGTGCCAGCAGCTCCCAGGATAGCGGGAGAGGTAGAGAGCAGTTCTTC. This translates into CASSSQDSGRGREQFF.

The rearrangement uses TRBV18 and TRBJ2-1; tentative D call: TRBD1 (6 bases). V was clipped by 6 bases and J by 8 bases, with 14 bases between them. The CDR3 covers 13 residues. CDR1 is KGHSH, CDR2 LQKENI, per germline. Written as DNA, the CDR3 is TGTGCCAGCTCGCAGGGGAACCTTGATGAGCAGTTCTTC. Its translation: CASSQGNLDEQFF.

The sample holds a few counts of this clone. The rearrangement joins TRBV6-2 or TRBV6-3 to TRBJ1-2; 8 positions match TRBD1. Looked up from germline, CDR1 is MNHEY and CDR2 is SVGEGT. The CDR3 has 16 amino acids. The ends lost 4 bases at V and 5 bases at J; junction bases unmatched: 12. The CDR3 DNA is TGTGCCAGCAGTTCGGACAGGGTAGCCTCCTTTTATGGCTACACCTTC. This gives the protein CASSSDRVASFYGYTF.

The chain has TRBV7-9 and TRBJ1-2; D is unresolved. Germline V gives CDR1 SEHNR, CDR2 FQNEAQ (reference sequence). With 5 bases removed from V and 2 bases from J, the gap between germline ends came to 6 bases. The CDR3 has 12 amino acids. The CDR3 region is CASSLENYGYTF. The CDR3 DNA follows: TGTGCCAGCAGCCTCGAGAACTATGGCTACACCTTC.